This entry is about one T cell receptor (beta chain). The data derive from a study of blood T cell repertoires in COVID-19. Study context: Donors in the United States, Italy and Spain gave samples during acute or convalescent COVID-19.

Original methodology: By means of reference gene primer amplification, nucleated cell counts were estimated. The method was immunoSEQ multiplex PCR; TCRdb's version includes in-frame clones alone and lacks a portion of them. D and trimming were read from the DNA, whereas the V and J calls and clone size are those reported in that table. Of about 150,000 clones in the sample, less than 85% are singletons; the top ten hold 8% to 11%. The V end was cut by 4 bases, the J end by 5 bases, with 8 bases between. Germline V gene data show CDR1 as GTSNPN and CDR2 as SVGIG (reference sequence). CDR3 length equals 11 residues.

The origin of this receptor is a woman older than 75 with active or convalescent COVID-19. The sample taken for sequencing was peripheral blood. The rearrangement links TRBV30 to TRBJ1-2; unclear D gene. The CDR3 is CAWTGSYGYTF. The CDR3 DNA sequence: TGTGCCTGGACAGGATCATATGGCTACACCTTC.